A selection of T cell receptor beta chains follows, all from one sample in a study of blood T cell repertoires in COVID-19. Produced via immunoSEQ multiplex PCR; TCRdb's table is partial and in-frame only. This table holds about 260,000 clones, around four fifths found once. Sequenced material: peripheral blood. The origin of the receptors is a man in his sixties with acute or convalescent COVID-19. The CDR3 runs from the conserved cysteine through the conserved F or W. The order of the fields is CDR3 DNA, CDR3 protein, J gene, V gene, D gene, clone size. D genes are given only for firm matches. Where a row states a size, it is once, few, many or the class of an expanded clone; other rows omit it.

TGTGCCAGCAGCTTGGTCCGCGGCAGGGGCCTTCCACCCCTCCACTTT CASSLVRGRGLPPLHF TRBJ1-6 TRBV5-5 - once
TGTGCCAGCAGCGCCCGACAGGGGGCTATTGAAGATACGCAGTATTTT CASSARQGAIEDTQYF TRBJ2-3 TRBV9 TRBD1 -
TGTGCCAGCAGTGTGGACAGGGGATCGGAGACCCAGTACTTC CASSVDRGSETQYF TRBJ2-5 TRBV2 TRBD1 -
TGTGCCAGCAGCTTAGTCATGAACACTGAAGCTTTCTTT CASSLVMNTEAFF TRBJ1-1 TRBV11-2 - -
TGTGCCAGCAGGCCCCCCTCAGGGATCTACGAGCAGTACTTC CASRPPSGIYEQYF TRBJ2-7 TRBV28 - -
TGTGCCAGCAGCTTGTCAGGTTTTAACACGGCTTTCTTT CASSLSGFNTAFF TRBJ1-1 TRBV5-6 - -
TGCGCCAGCAGCTTGGGGGGGACTTTGAACACTGAAGCTTTCTTT CASSLGGTLNTEAFF TRBJ1-1 TRBV5-1 - -
TGTGCCAGCAGTGATGCTCCGACAGGCGCGCAGCCCCAGCATTTT CASSDAPTGAQPQHF TRBJ1-5 TRBV6-1 - -
TGTGCCAGTAGTTCAACCGGGACAATAATGGGCGAGACCCAGTACTTC CASSSTGTIMGETQYF TRBJ2-5 TRBV19 - -
TGCGCCAGCAGCTTGTACAGAGGGAGCACAGATACGCAGTATTTT CASSLYRGSTDTQYF TRBJ2-3 TRBV5-1 - -
TGTGCCAGCAGCCAAGGGCAGGGAAATGGCTACACCTTC CASSQGQGNGYTF TRBJ1-2 TRBV3-1/TRBV3-2 - -
TGTGCCAGCAGCTTGGTGGAGGCCTCAGGAAACACCATATATTTT CASSLVEASGNTIYF TRBJ1-3 TRBV5-4 - few
TGCGCCAGCAGTGATCGAGCGGGAATGACAGATACGCAGTATTTT CASSDRAGMTDTQYF TRBJ2-3 TRBV10-2 TRBD2 -
TGTGCCTGGAGTGTACCTACAAGGGGAACTAATGAAAAACTGTTTTTT CAWSVPTRGTNEKLFF TRBJ1-4 TRBV30 - -
TGCGCCAGCAGCTTGTACGGGAGCGACGGCGGGGAGCTGTTTTTT CASSLYGSDGGELFF TRBJ2-2 TRBV5-1 - -
TGTGCCAGCAGCTTAGGAGGGTGGGATCCAGATACGCAGTATTTT CASSLGGWDPDTQYF TRBJ2-3 TRBV11-3 - -
TGTGCCAGCAGCTTAACCTCTACGGAGGAGTTCTTC CASSLTSTEEFF TRBJ2-1 TRBV11-2 - -
TGTGCCAGCAAATTAGCGGGGCTCACAGATACGCAGTATTTT CASKLAGLTDTQYF TRBJ2-3 TRBV27 TRBD2 once
TGCAGCGTTGTTGACAGGGTAGACGAGCAGTACTTC CSVVDRVDEQYF TRBJ2-7 TRBV29-1 TRBD1 once
TGTGCCAGCAGTGAAGCGCGTGGAGGCCGCTCCTACGAGCAGTACTTC CASSEARGGRSYEQYF TRBJ2-7 TRBV6-1 - -
TGTGCCAGCAGTCCGACAGGGCGAACTAACTATGGCTACACCTTC CASSPTGRTNYGYTF TRBJ1-2 TRBV27 TRBD1 few
TGTGCCAGCCGTGAGATTGGAGGGCGGGAGACTGAAGCTTTCTTT CASREIGGRETEAFF TRBJ1-1 TRBV5-4 - -
TGTGCCAGCAGCTTACGGGGGGCAGGGGCCACAGATACGCAGTATTTT CASSLRGAGATDTQYF TRBJ2-3 TRBV7-2 - few
TGTGCCAGCAGCTTTCCGAGCGGGGGCCATCCCTACGAGCAGTACTTC CASSFPSGGHPYEQYF TRBJ2-7 TRBV5-6 TRBD2 -
TGTGCCAGCAGCGCTCGGTGGTCTAGCGGGAGCGGGTACGAGCAGTACTTC CASSARWSSGSGYEQYF TRBJ2-7 TRBV7-2 TRBD2 -
TGTGCCAGCAGCTTTACTAGTAGCACAGATACGCAGTATTTT CASSFTSSTDTQYF TRBJ2-3 TRBV7-3 - -
TGTGCCAGCAGCTCCCTCGGGACAGGCAAGACCGGGGAGCTGTTTTTT CASSSLGTGKTGELFF TRBJ2-2 TRBV7-8 TRBD1 -
TGTGCCCGACACCGGGGGGCGGACGACACTGAAGCTTTCTTT CARHRGADDTEAFF TRBJ1-1 TRBV30 - few
TGTGCCAGCAGCAGGGGAGGCTACAATGAGCAGTTCTTC CASSRGGYNEQFF TRBJ2-1 TRBV7-9 - -